The rows below give T cell receptor beta chains drawn from one sample of a study of blood T cell repertoires in COVID-19. Clones were read by immunoSEQ multiplex PCR, and TCRdb kept only the in-frame ones, dropping some. The table lists approximately 230,000 clones, approximately 90% of them singletons. The sample was peripheral blood. These receptors came from a woman in her 30s with COVID-19, enrolled during active disease. Both conserved end residues are part of each CDR3. A D gene is named only where the DNA matches it firmly. Only part of the rows carry a size: once, few, many, or a class if the clone is expanded.

CASSDLLRGDYGYTF,TGTGCCAGCAGTGACCTTTTAAGGGGTGACTATGGCTACACCTTC,TRBJ1-2,-,-,TRBV2,15
CASSAGADETQYF,TGTGCCAGCAGCGCTGGGGCCGATGAGACCCAGTACTTC,TRBJ2-5,-,-,TRBV5-4,13
CSGGREVETQYF,TGCAGCGGTGGAAGGGAGGTGGAGACCCAGTACTTC,TRBJ2-5,-,-,TRBV29-1,12
CASTIWSVGAGGRRDTEAFF,TGCGCCAGCACCATTTGGAGCGTCGGGGCAGGGGGGAGACGAGACACTGAAGCTTTCTTT,TRBJ1-1,-,TRBD1,TRBV5-1,20
CATSGLLAGGPDTQYF,TGTGCCACCAGTGGCCTATTGGCGGGAGGCCCCGATACGCAGTATTTT,TRBJ2-3,-,TRBD2,TRBV24-1,16
CAWSDSSGNTIYF,TGTGCCTGGAGTGACAGCTCTGGAAACACCATATATTTT,TRBJ1-3,-,-,TRBV30,13
CASSQGGQQNSPLHF,TGTGCCAGCAGCCAAGGGGGACAGCAAAATTCACCCCTCCACTTT,TRBJ1-6,-,TRBD1,TRBV3-1/TRBV3-2,15
CASSKLRGQFHQPQHF,TGTGCCAGCAGTAAGCTGAGGGGACAGTTCCATCAGCCCCAGCATTTT,TRBJ1-5,-,TRBD1,TRBV28,16
CASSISGGNTGELFF,TGTGCCAGTAGTATTTCGGGGGGGAACACCGGGGAGCTGTTTTTT,TRBJ2-2,-,TRBD2,TRBV19,15
CASSHPAQGPFF,TGTGCCAGCAGCCACCCTGCACAGGGGCCTTTCTTC,TRBJ1-2,-,TRBD1,TRBV3-1/TRBV3-2,12
CASSLSGTSNSPLHF,TGTGCCAGCAGCTTGTCGGGAACTTCAAATTCACCCCTCCACTTT,TRBJ1-6,-,-,TRBV5-4,15
CASINKETSGGLSYNEQFF,TGTGCCAGCATTAATAAGGAGACTAGCGGGGGACTGTCCTACAATGAGCAGTTCTTC,TRBJ2-1,-,TRBD2,TRBV7-9,19
CASSHEAGAYNEQFF,TGCGCCAGCAGCCATGAAGCGGGGGCCTACAATGAGCAGTTCTTC,TRBJ2-1,-,TRBD2,TRBV4-3,15
CASSSLEGLGYEQYF,TGTGCCAGCAGCTCGCTTGAGGGACTAGGTTACGAGCAGTACTTC,TRBJ2-7,-,TRBD2,TRBV7-2,15
CASSSPQRGHTYEQYF,TGTGCCAGCAGCTCGCCCCAACGGGGACACACCTACGAGCAGTACTTC,TRBJ2-7,-,-,TRBV28,16
CASSLTGQGMAGELFF,TGTGCCAGCTCACTAACGGGACAGGGAATGGCCGGGGAGCTGTTTTTT,TRBJ2-2,-,TRBD1,TRBV18,16
CASSPRVPGYNQPQHF,TGTGCCAGCAGCCCCCGCGTTCCAGGGTACAATCAGCCCCAGCATTTT,TRBJ1-5,once,-,TRBV11-2,16
CASSLSRQGREKLFF,TGTGCCAGCAGTTTATCTAGACAGGGAAGGGAAAAACTGTTTTTT,TRBJ1-4,-,TRBD1,TRBV27,15
CASSLSGPKWSTDTQYF,TGTGCCAGCAGTTTATCGGGGCCTAAGTGGTCCACAGATACGCAGTATTTT,TRBJ2-3,once,-,TRBV27,17
CASSEDPRIEKLFF,TGTGCCAGCAGTGAAGACCCGCGTATTGAAAAACTGTTTTTT,TRBJ1-4,-,-,TRBV2,14
CASSLNRGNTDTQYF,TGTGCCAGCAGCCTCAACCGAGGAAACACAGATACGCAGTATTTT,TRBJ2-3,-,-,TRBV7-2,15
CASSQGPTGDNEKLFF,TGTGCCAGCAGCCAAGGACCGACGGGAGATAATGAAAAACTGTTTTTT,TRBJ1-4,-,-,TRBV4-2,16
CAIKGQGALGYTF,TGTGCCATCAAGGGACAGGGGGCGCTTGGCTACACCTTC,TRBJ1-2,once,TRBD1,TRBV10-3,13
CASSLRLTSTSESYNEQFF,TGTGCCAGCAGCCTTCGCTTAACTTCGACTAGCGAGTCCTACAATGAGCAGTTCTTC,TRBJ2-1,-,TRBD2,TRBV11-2,19
CASSAYRGRVSYNEQFF,TGTGCCAGCAGCGCATACAGGGGGAGGGTCTCCTACAATGAGCAGTTCTTC,TRBJ2-1,-,-,TRBV11-3,17
CASSFRIRAGGSYGYTF,TGTGCCAGCAGCTTCAGGATTCGGGCAGGGGGATCCTATGGCTACACCTTC,TRBJ1-2,-,TRBD1,TRBV4-2,17
CASSAWDRGHLEQFF,TGTGCCAGCAGTGCCTGGGACAGGGGCCACCTTGAGCAGTTCTTC,TRBJ2-1,-,TRBD1,TRBV7-6,15
CASSSRGQVNTEAFF,TGTGCCAGCAGCTCAAGGGGGCAGGTGAACACTGAAGCTTTCTTT,TRBJ1-1,-,TRBD1,TRBV7-9,15
CASSRGQSNYGYTF,TGTGCCAGCAGCAGGGGACAGTCTAACTATGGCTACACCTTC,TRBJ1-2,-,TRBD1,TRBV13,14
CASSPGTVLYGYTF,TGCGCCAGCAGCCCTGGGACAGTACTATATGGCTACACCTTC,TRBJ1-2,few,TRBD1,TRBV10-1,14
CASGQRGVKDEQFF,TGTGCCAGCGGCCAGCGGGGGGTGAAGGATGAGCAGTTCTTC,TRBJ2-1,few,TRBD2,TRBV28,14
CASSISIRTHEQFF,TGTGCCAGTAGTATTTCCATCCGTACTCATGAGCAGTTCTTC,TRBJ2-1,once,-,TRBV19,14
CASSQDRQDNYGYTF,TGCGCCAGCAGCCAAGATAGACAGGATAACTATGGCTACACCTTC,TRBJ1-2,-,-,TRBV4-3,15
CASSSLIQYNEQFF,TGTGCCAGCAGCTCCCTTATTCAGTACAATGAGCAGTTCTTC,TRBJ2-1,-,-,TRBV5-5,14
CASRGAGAANGDTQYF,TGTGCCAGCAGAGGGGCGGGGGCCGCTAATGGCGATACGCAGTATTTT,TRBJ2-3,-,-,TRBV28,16
CASSLTANYGYTF,TGTGCCAGCAGCCTAACAGCTAACTATGGCTACACCTTC,TRBJ1-2,-,-,TRBV7-8,13
CASSGARSSGNTIYF,TGTGCCAGCAGCGGGGCCCGAAGCTCTGGAAACACCATATATTTT,TRBJ1-3,-,-,TRBV13,15
CASSPRPTGDPTSGANVLTF,TGTGCCAGCAGTCCAAGGCCAACAGGGGACCCTACCTCTGGGGCCAACGTCCTGACTTTC,TRBJ2-6,-,TRBD1,TRBV28,20
CASSLDRGSPDTQYF,TGTGCCAGCAGCTTAGATCGTGGGAGCCCAGATACGCAGTATTTT,TRBJ2-3,-,-,TRBV11-2,15
CASSRTGVAGANVLTF,TGTGCCAGCAGCCGGACAGGGGTCGCTGGGGCCAACGTCCTGACTTTC,TRBJ2-6,-,TRBD1,TRBV5-5,16
CASSQTVAGGPDTQYF,TGCGCCAGCAGCCAAACGGTAGCGGGGGGGCCAGATACGCAGTATTTT,TRBJ2-3,-,TRBD2,TRBV4-3,16
CASSLVPITDTEAFF,TGTGCCAGCAGCTTGGTCCCGATCACGGACACTGAAGCTTTCTTT,TRBJ1-1,-,-,TRBV5-5,15
CASSPRTSGIALDNEQFF,TGTGCCAGCAGCCCCCGGACTAGCGGGATCGCCCTAGACAATGAGCAGTTCTTC,TRBJ2-1,-,TRBD2,TRBV11-3,18
CASSQGGASTDTQYF,TGTGCCAGCAGCCAAGGGGGTGCTAGCACAGATACGCAGTATTTT,TRBJ2-3,-,-,TRBV28,15
CASSPRPDGLNEKLFF,TGTGCCAGCAGCCCTAGGCCGGACGGACTCAATGAAAAACTGTTTTTT,TRBJ1-4,-,-,TRBV7-8,16
CASSLPGQGEQFF,TGTGCCAGCAGCTTACCCGGACAGGGAGAGCAGTTCTTC,TRBJ2-1,-,TRBD1,TRBV7-2,13
CASSLVRGNSYNSPLHF,TGTGCCAGCAGCTTAGTACGCGGTAACTCCTATAATTCACCCCTCCACTTT,TRBJ1-6,once,-,TRBV7-6,17
CASSSNRAHSYEQYF,TGTGCCAGTAGTTCCAACAGGGCCCACTCCTACGAGCAGTACTTC,TRBJ2-7,-,-,TRBV19,15
CAISNLQGLVNYGYTF,TGTGCCATCAGTAATTTACAGGGGCTTGTTAACTATGGCTACACCTTC,TRBJ1-2,-,TRBD1,TRBV10-3,16
CASSATGPTNEKLFF,TGTGCCAGCAGCGCCACAGGGCCCACTAATGAAAAACTGTTTTTT,TRBJ1-4,-,-,TRBV6-5,15
CATQRTILYNEQFF,TGTGCCACCCAACGCACAATTCTCTACAATGAGCAGTTCTTC,TRBJ2-1,-,-,TRBV27,14
CASFPLRVNEKLFF,TGTGCCAGCTTCCCCTTGAGGGTTAATGAAAAACTGTTTTTT,TRBJ1-4,-,-,TRBV11-2,14
CASSQYTGGESNGYTF,TGTGCCAGCAGCCAATACACAGGGGGCGAGTCTAATGGCTACACCTTC,TRBJ1-2,-,TRBD1,TRBV3-1/TRBV3-2,16
CASSLGFGSGTESFF,-,TRBJ1-1,-,-,TRBV7-9,15